The source of this T cell receptor (beta chain) is a study of CD8 T cells in Susac syndrome. Reverse transcription of 0.5 to 1 ug RNA was carried out with random hexamers. immunoSEQ multiplex PCR amplified TCR beta CDR3 across 54 Vbeta, 13 Jbeta. TCRdb independently ran MiXCR on the immunoSEQ multiplex PCR reads; one entry per CDR3 protein. This table has about 300,000 distinct CDR3 sequences, under 95% appearing once. The receptor comes from a human donor with multiple sclerosis. What was sequenced was CD4+ T cells from PBMCs.

CDR3 region: CASSATSGGRRNIQYF. Written as DNA, the CDR3 is TGCGCCAGCAGCGCCACTAGCGGGGGGCGGCGAAACATTCAGTACTTC. This rearrangement joins TRBV10-1 to TRBJ2-4; 12 bases agree with TRBD2. With 6 bases clipped from V and 6 bases from J, the junction kept 9 bases outside the gene matches. CDR3 length: 16 amino acids. Germline V gives CDR1 WNHNN, CDR2 SYGVQD (reference sequence).